This T cell receptor (beta chain) appears in the sequencing data of a study of blood T cell repertoires in COVID-19. The CDR3 is 17 residues long. The germline V gene has CDR1 LGHDT and CDR2 YNNKEL (reference sequence). Trimming removed 1 base from V and 5 bases from J; junction bases left unmatched: 11. In the study's own analysis: Amplification of reference gene primers was used by the study to estimate nucleated cell counts. Libraries were prepared by immunoSEQ multiplex PCR; TCRdb keeps only in-frame clonotypes and omits some of them. V, J and clone size are taken as reported in that table, and D and trimming were inferred from the DNA itself. The sample shows approximately 480,000 clones, approximately 92% of them seen only once.

This receptor was identified in a young man with COVID-19, enrolled during active disease. The gene calls are TRBV3-1 (or the pseudogene TRBV3-2) and TRBJ2-5; 9 bases are shared with TRBD2. The sample consisted of peripheral blood. The CDR3 loop reads CASSQVLAGGPRETQYF. The CDR3 nucleotides read TGTGCCAGCAGCCAAGTGCTGGCGGGGGGGCCTCGGGAGACCCAGTACTTC.